This T cell receptor (beta chain) was obtained from a study of CD8 T cells in ankylosing spondylitis. In regard to this clonotype: Its matching antigen is unknown.

Study-level findings and limits: In ankylosing spondylitis patients, matched synovial fluid reportedly showed significant enrichment of disease-linked clones. Made up of fewer than ten highly homologous variants, a TCR beta motif appeared characteristic of ankylosing spondylitis blood. Some of the motif variants had earlier been found in reactive arthritis patients' fluid and blood. Disease-associated clones were CD8+ and fairly uncommon in peripheral blood.

With V trimmed by 3 bases and J by 4 bases, 1 base remained unmatched. CDR1 is GTSNPN and CDR2 is SVGIG in the germline V gene (reference sequence). This CDR3 has 12 residues. MiXCR, run by TCRdb on the 5' RACE reads, gives a single entry per CDR3 protein. The data show approximately 150,000 distinct CDR3 sequences, 30% to 35% seen once. This chain connects TRBV30 to TRBJ2-7; 9 nucleotides line up with TRBD1. The sample consisted of synovial fluid, either unsorted or a sorted T cell fraction (not recorded which). The sequence came from a male donor with ankylosing spondylitis. This chain's CDR3 is CAWRQGAYEQYF. CDR3 DNA sequence: TGTGCCTGGAGACAGGGGGCGTACGAGCAGTACTTC. The whole variable domain, remainder taken from reference TRBV30 and TRBJ2-7, is SQTIHQWPATLVQPVGSPLSLECTVEGTSNPNLYWYRQAAGRGLQLLFYSVGIGQISSEVPQNLSASRPQDRQFILSSKKLLLSDSGFYLCAWRQGAYEQYFGPGTRLTVT.